This T cell receptor (beta chain) stems from a study of cytomegalovirus exposure and HLA in healthy donors. Findings of the study overall: 16,951 TCR beta sequences were associated with HLA alleles at 0.05 false discovery rate in a later analysis.

At collection, donors were nominally healthy, but unrecorded immune exposures were probable. There are 13 residues in the CDR3. Trimming removed 2 bases at V and 9 bases at J, with 8 bases between. Germline CDR1 reads MGHRA; CDR2 reads YSYEKL. PCR employed 60 Vbeta and 13 Jbeta primers. Libraries were prepared by immunoSEQ multiplex PCR; TCRdb keeps only in-frame clonotypes and omits some of them. The repertoire table contains tens of thousands of clones. About this clone itself: Its specificity is unknown.

Sequenced sample: PBMCs. The TCR sequence derives from a woman in her twenties or thirties in good health and CMV-seropositive. V gene TRBV4-1 combines with J gene TRBJ1-6; D not certain. The chain's CDR3 is CASSQTRSSPLHF. The CDR3 DNA follows: TGCGCCAGCAGCCAAACTCGAAGTTCACCCCTCCACTTT.